This is a list of T cell receptor beta chains from one sample in a study of low-dose radiotherapy and immunotherapy resistance in tumors. MiXCR was run by TCRdb on the reads, yielding one entry per CDR3 protein. The data show about 39,000 distinct CDR3 sequences, around 30% seen once. This material consisted of PBMCs, taken before treatment. The receptors shown here come from a male donor with gallbladder cancer. Each CDR3 is given with its conserved first and last residue. A D gene is named only where the DNA matches it firmly. Not every row has a clone size; where given, it reads once, few, many or a size class.

TRBV6-2/TRBV6-3,NA,many,TRBJ2-1,TGTGCCTCCCAGCCTGCTAGGGGGGCGAATGAGCAGTTCTTC,CASQPARGANEQFF
TRBV20-1,TRBD2,NA,TRBJ2-7,TGCAGTGCTAGGATTTTTGGGCACCCGACTAGCGGGAGCTACGAGCAGTACTTC,CSARIFGHPTSGSYEQYF
TRBV3-1,NA,many,TRBJ2-3,TGTGCCAGCAGCCAAGGTGGAGGGCGGATAGATACGCAGTATTTT,CASSQGGGRIDTQYF
TRBV20-1,NA,many,TRBJ1-5,TGCAGTGCTAGTCTTGGGCAGAATCAGCCCCAGCATTTT,CSASLGQNQPQHF
TRBV12-3/TRBV12-4,NA,many,TRBJ1-1,TGTGCCAGCAGTGCGTCCCCGGTTGACACTGAAGCTTTCTTT,CASSASPVDTEAFF
TRBV11-2,NA,many,TRBJ2-2,TGTGCCAGCAGCTCAGACTCCGCCGGGTTTGCCGGGGAGCTGTTTTTT,CASSSDSAGFAGELFF
TRBV2,NA,many,TRBJ2-7,TGTGCCAGCCGGACAGTCTACGAGCAGTACTTC,CASRTVYEQYF
TRBV23-1,TRBD2,NA,TRBJ2-1,TGCGCCAGCAGTATCGGACTAGCGGGAGGGTGCAATGAGCAGTTCTTC,CASSIGLAGGCNEQFF
TRBV21-1,NA,NA,TRBJ1-4,NA,CASMTDRINEKLFFFF
TRBV3-1,TRBD2,few,TRBJ2-5,TGTGCCAGCAGCCAAGCCCCTCCCAGGGCGGGGGAAGAGACCCAGTACTTC,CASSQAPPRAGEETQYF
TRBV7-2,NA,NA,TRBJ2-5,TGTGCCAGCAGCTTTCGGGCAGAGACCCAGTACTTC,CASSFRAETQYF
TRBV6-2/TRBV6-3,TRBD1,many,TRBJ2-3,TGTGCCAGCAGTGGGGACAGGGAGGGACCCCATACGCAGTATTTT,CASSGDREGPHTQYF
TRBV7-9,NA,many,TRBJ2-7,TGTGCCAGCAGCGTTAGCGGCCATTGGTACGAGCAGTACTTC,CASSVSGHWYEQYF
TRBV29-1,TRBD2,many,TRBJ2-5,TGCAGCGTTGAAGATCTTCCCAGCGGGAGGGCCGAAGAGACCCAGTACTTC,CSVEDLPSGRAEETQYF
TRBV4-2,NA,many,TRBJ1-2,TGTGCCAGCAGCCAAGGGTTACAGTCCTGGGGCTACACCTTC,CASSQGLQSWGYTF
TRBV7-2,NA,few,TRBJ2-7,TGTGCCAGCAGCTTAATGGGGCTTACCTACGAGCAGTACTTC,CASSLMGLTYEQYF
TRBV15,TRBD1,many,TRBJ2-1,TGTGCCACCAGAGGACCCCAGGGGGTATACAATGAGCAGTTCTTC,CATRGPQGVYNEQFF
TRBV6-2/TRBV6-3,TRBD1,many,TRBJ2-2,TGTGCCAGCAGTTACGGGACAGTGGACACCGGGGAGCTGTTTTTT,CASSYGTVDTGELFF
TRBV7-3,NA,many,TRBJ1-1,TGTGCCAGCAGAGGACAGCCGAACACTGAAGCTTTCTTT,CASRGQPNTEAFF
TRBV29-1,NA,many,TRBJ2-5,TGCAGCTCCGAGCAGACCCAGTACTTC,CSSEQTQYF
TRBV2,NA,many,TRBJ1-5,TGTGCCAGCAGTGATAACAGCAATCAGCCCCAGCATTTT,CASSDNSNQPQHF
TRBV7-2,NA,NA,TRBJ2-1,TGTGCCAGCCCAGGCAGCTACAATGAGCAGTTCTTC,CASPGSYNEQFF
TRBV2,NA,NA,TRBJ2-2,TGTGCCAGCAGTGTTGGTGTCCCGATGAACACCGGGGAGCTGTTTTTT,CASSVGVPMNTGELFF
TRBV28,NA,many,TRBJ2-6,TGTGCCAGCAGCACCCCCCAGTCTGGGGCCAACGTCCTGACTTTC,CASSTPQSGANVLTF
TRBV4-2,TRBD2,many,TRBJ2-7,TGTGCCAGCAGCCAAGATCTCAGGGCTAGCGGTCCCTACGAGCAGTACTTC,CASSQDLRASGPYEQYF
TRBV20-1,TRBD2,many,TRBJ2-4,TGCAGTGCTTTCTCGACCCTTAGCGGGAGTGGAAACATTCAGTACTTC,CSAFSTLSGSGNIQYF
TRBV7-9,TRBD1,NA,TRBJ2-7,TGTGCCAGCAGCTTAGGTGCCGTGCGGACAGGGTCCCCCGAGCAGTACTTC,CASSLGAVRTGSPEQYF
TRBV29-1,NA,many,TRBJ2-7,TGCAGCGTTACTTACAGGGACGAGCAGTACTTC,CSVTYRDEQYF
TRBV12-3/TRBV12-4,NA,many,TRBJ1-4,TGTGCCAGCAGCCGGGCCGCGAATGAAAAACTGTTTTTT,CASSRAANEKLFF
TRBV2,NA,many,TRBJ2-2,TGTGCCAGTACCCCCGGGACTTTGAACACCGGGGAGCTGTTTTTT,CASTPGTLNTGELFF
TRBV9,TRBD2,many,TRBJ2-1,TGTGCCAGCAGCGTCGGGACTAGCAACAATGAGCAGTTCTTC,CASSVGTSNNEQFF
TRBV12-3/TRBV12-4,TRBD2,many,TRBJ2-5,TGTGCCAGCAGTTTAACAAACTTCCCGGGGGGACCTCTCCAAGAGACCCAGTACTTC,CASSLTNFPGGPLQETQYF
TRBV5-4,TRBD2,many,TRBJ2-1,TGTGCCAGCAGCCCGGGACTAGCGGGGACAAATCCCAATGAGCAGTTCTTC,CASSPGLAGTNPNEQFF
TRBV29-1,NA,NA,TRBJ1-5,TGCAGCGTTCAGGCAGGGGTCCGGCAGCCCCAGCATTTT,CSVQAGVRQPQHF
TRBV4-1,NA,many,TRBJ1-4,TGCGCCAGCAGCCACGCAGGGCCAACTAATGAAAAACTGTTTTTT,CASSHAGPTNEKLFF
TRBV3-1,NA,many,TRBJ2-1,TGTGCCAGCAGCCAAGGGACACTTAACAATGAGCAGTTCTTC,CASSQGTLNNEQFF
TRBV7-8,NA,NA,TRBJ2-3,TGTGCCAGCAGCGGAGACCTTATTGCGCAGTATTTT,CASSGDLIAQYF
TRBV10-2,TRBD1,many,TRBJ2-5,TGCGCCAGCACTCGGGACAGGGGATTTGAGACCCAGTACTTC,CASTRDRGFETQYF
TRBV4-1,TRBD1,many,TRBJ2-1,TGCGCCAGCAGCCCACAGGACAGGGGAGGCTACAATGAGCAGTTCTTC,CASSPQDRGGYNEQFF